This T cell receptor (beta chain) was captured in a study of blood T cells in healthy people across ages (dated by TCRdb to 2013 to 2016). With respect to the entire study: Template switching captured roughly one uniquely barcoded TCR beta cDNA molecule per two T cells in model experiments. The study analyzed two additional independent replicas of 1 million unique cDNA reads from the same blood draw for two donors, one aged 18 to 30 and one aged 80 or older. Four age groups were formed from the donors: young (average roughly 15 years), middle-aged (just under 40), aged (under 70) and long-lived (about 80). Age-related changes in TCR beta repertoire diversity were measured in the study by deep sequencing normalized with unique cDNA molecular identifiers. What the work shows at the level of the full study, not this receptor alone: Bulk unsorted PBMC profiling prevented conclusive comparison of naive and antigen-experienced compartments. Donor CMV infection status was unknown, potentially confounding age-related changes in expanded clonotypes. Observed TCR beta diversity per million T cells fell roughly linearly with age, and a significant reduction was already apparent by age approximately 40. The long-lived group showed more naive CD4+ T cells, fewer expanded clones and increased TCR diversity than the aged group, suggesting age selection. Observed TCR beta diversity correlated strongly with the percentage of naive T cells measured by flow cytometry. Total diversity estimates from one million sequenced T cells were considered lower bounds and underestimates.

Donors were 40 or so systemically healthy Caucasian individuals from Russia aged roughly 6 to 90 years. Approximately 9.3 milliliters of peripheral blood were collected from each donor into EDTA-treated Vacutainer tubes. Ficoll-Paque density-gradient centrifugation was used to isolate PBMCs, with at least 7 million per sample. Total RNA, at least 6 micrograms per sample, was extracted from PBMCs with Trizol reagent. For every donor, an aliquot of PBMCs went through flow cytometry to measure the percentages of naive CD45RAhigh/CD27high T cells. The library was generated by 5' RACE. These reads were obtained on an Illumina HiSeq 2500. A second PCR of about 6 to 12 cycles was performed with a sample-barcoded 5' primer and a J-beta primer mix. A unique molecular identifier was introduced onto each TCR beta cDNA molecule by a template-switch 5' adaptor carrying 12 random nucleotides. Each sample yielded at least 2.5 million CDR3-containing paired-end reads. First-strand cDNA was synthesized from all RNA with the Mint cDNA synthesis kit, primed by a TRBC-specific oligonucleotide. After uracil-DNA glycosylase treatment, a first 18-cycle PCR used universal primers M1SS and BC2_uni_R on all cDNA. The paper's processing steps were these. For normalization, 1 million high-quality reads, each with a distinct molecular identifier, were randomly selected from each sample. Reads sharing molecular identifiers were discarded rather than binned into consensus sequences. MiTCR, with a Q25 quality threshold and the strictest error-elimination algorithm, was used for CDR3 identification, clonotype clustering and error correction. Lower-bound total TCR beta diversity was estimated with a nonparametric unseen species model using Euler transformation. The public reads were reanalyzed by TCRdb: fastp trimming at Q25, MiXCR alignment, in-frame beta chains only. Entries are consolidated by CDR3 protein sequence, retaining the most common genes and DNA. The authors' filters were not applied to this entry. The sample table shows 750,000 to 950,000 distinct CDR3 sequences, and about 26% are seen once. The ten largest clones represent around 2.9% of the sample.

This clonotype was detected only a few times. Its cognate antigen has yet to be identified. Base qualities are not recorded, but no much larger clone differs from it by a single base. Trimming costs V 4 bases and J 0 bases, and their ends lie 17 bases apart. Via the germline V gene, CDR1 is SGHDT and CDR2 YYEEEE. The CDR3 measures 17 amino acids from cysteine to phenylalanine. Only the CDR3 portion is preserved as DNA: 51 bases, with reading frame beginning at the first base. These data were also reused for a study on T cells of mothers and their children. Drawing on the second study: Nine systemically healthy Caucasian individuals served as donors, namely three mothers together with their six children. cDNA synthesis consumed the entire amount of extracted RNA, loaded at 1.5 ug RNA in each 15 ul reaction. In the second PCR, the M1S primer added sample barcodes and 2-4 random nucleotides. Over 8.5 million TCR beta CDR3 reads came from each mother, compared with approximately 2.8 million reads from each child. Thymic selection similarly shapes TCR recombination output in related and unrelated pairs, with minor effect from inherited differences. Normalized repertoire overlap was always found to be slightly, but never significantly, higher in related mother-child pairs than in unrelated mother-child pairs. With a sensitivity of 90 to 100 clones per million clonotypes, no persistent microchimeric T cell clones were detected. Deep NGS was used in the study to compare the TCR beta repertoires of mothers and children and to look for features that separate related mother-child pairs from unrelated individuals. The mean age was 40 +/- 4 years for the mothers and approximately 11 +/- 4 years for the children. After adapter ligation was performed with NEBNext reagents, the libraries were sequenced on an Illumina HiSeq 2000 with 100+100 nt paired-end reads. To prevent cross-contamination, the mother and child libraries were prepared one month apart and sequenced in separate runs. Each donor had between roughly 450,000 and 2,100,000 distinct TCR beta clonotypes identified. Naive TCR beta clonotypes were estimated from low-frequency clonotypes matched to each donor's FACS-determined naive share, without sorting.

The V and J segments used are TRBV5-6 and TRBJ2-4; no D gene call is confident. This clonotype was obtained from a boy younger than 18 in good health. The sequencing input was blood. CDR3 region: CASSLLASQLAKNIQYF. The sequence in DNA is TGTGCCAGCAGCCTCCTGGCTAGTCAATTAGCCAAAAACATTCAGTACTTC. Here the CDR3 is joined to the reference TRBV5-6 and TRBJ2-4 genes, and the full variable domain is: DAGVTQSPTHLIKTRGQQVTLRCSPKSGHDTVSWYQQALGQGPQFIFQYYEEEERQRGNFPDRFSGHQFPNYSSELNVNALLLGDSALYLCASSLLASQLAKNIQYFGAGTRLSVL.